These T cell receptor beta chains were read from a single sample in a study of shared clonotypes between healthy human individuals. The assay was immunoSEQ multiplex PCR, and TCRdb's table has in-frame clones only and misses some. The sample lists around 2.1 million clones; about 92% were seen once. Sequenced input: naive CD8+ T cells from PBMCs. The source is a man younger than 35 in good health. Some clones in this sample may be carry-over from other donors' samples. The CDR3 runs from the conserved cysteine through the conserved F or W. The D gene is left open where the match is weak. Where a row states a size, it is once, few, many or the class of an expanded clone; other rows omit it.

clone_size d_call j_call v_call cdr3_length cdr3_aa cdr3_nt
. TRBD2 TRBJ2-3 TRBV2 18 CASSVSGTSGVSTDTQYF TGTGCCAGCAGTGTATCTGGGACTAGCGGGGTGAGCACAGATACGCAGTATTTT
once TRBD1 TRBJ2-7 TRBV12-5 18 CASGLGGTRTGTNYEQYF TGTGCTAGTGGTTTGGGTGGGACCAGGACAGGGACCAACTACGAGCAGTACTTC
. TRBD1 TRBJ2-7 TRBV30 17 CAWSAPTGTGGDYEQYF TGTGCCTGGAGTGCCCCTACCGGGACAGGGGGGGACTACGAGCAGTACTTC
. . TRBJ2-5 TRBV11-2 14 CASSLLARRETQYF TGTGCCAGCAGCTTACTGGCGCGGCGGGAGACCCAGTACTTC
. . TRBJ1-2 TRBV11-2 15 CASSLSRTANYGYTF TGTGCCAGCAGCTTAAGTAGGACCGCCAACTATGGCTACACCTTC
. . TRBJ2-7 TRBV9 13 CASTPGSPYEQYF TGTGCCAGCACCCCGGGAAGCCCCTACGAGCAGTACTTC
. . TRBJ2-2 TRBV7-9 14 CASSPTNKAGELFF TGTGCCAGCAGCCCGACAAACAAGGCCGGGGAGCTGTTTTTT
. . TRBJ2-5 TRBV6-5 12 CASSSVLKTQYF TGTGCCAGCAGTTCCGTATTGAAGACCCAGTACTTC
. . TRBJ2-3 TRBV27 12 CASGPSGNTQYF TGTGCCAGCGGACCATCAGGGAATACGCAGTATTTT
. . TRBJ2-2 TRBV27 12 CASQDLTGELFF TGTGCCAGCCAGGATCTCACCGGGGAGCTGTTTTTT
. TRBD1 TRBJ2-3 TRBV7-2 16 CASRRPVGQGTDTQYF TGTGCCAGCAGACGGCCGGTAGGACAGGGCACAGATACGCAGTATTTT
. . TRBJ2-7 TRBV7-9 14 CASSLIEGTGEQYF TGTGCCAGCAGCTTAATCGAGGGTACAGGCGAGCAGTACTTC
. TRBD2 TRBJ2-3 TRBV11-1 16 CASSPIEREITDTQYF TGTGCCAGCAGCCCAATTGAGCGGGAGATAACAGATACGCAGTATTTT
. TRBD2 TRBJ2-3 TRBV5-4 16 CASSLAPSGSADTQYF TGTGCCAGCAGCTTGGCCCCTAGCGGGAGTGCGGATACGCAGTATTTT
. . TRBJ2-2 TRBV30 15 CAWSVRWVNTGELFF TGTGCCTGGAGTGTAAGATGGGTGAACACCGGGGAGCTGTTTTTT
. . TRBJ1-3 TRBV28 15 CASSLDGTFGNTIYF TGTGCCAGCAGTTTGGATGGGACTTTTGGAAACACCATATATTTT
. . TRBJ2-1 TRBV6-6 13 CASSYASPNEQFF TGTGCCAGCAGTTACGCCAGTCCCAATGAGCAGTTCTTC
. . TRBJ2-7 TRBV29-1 15 CSVVVALLSSYEQYF TGCAGCGTTGTTGTAGCCTTACTAAGCTCCTACGAGCAGTACTTC
. TRBD1 TRBJ2-1 TRBV13 16 CASSLVSGQGANEQFF TGTGCCAGCAGCTTAGTTTCCGGACAGGGGGCAAATGAGCAGTTCTTC
. . TRBJ2-2 TRBV28 14 CASNTGENTGELFF TGTGCCAGTAACACGGGTGAGAACACCGGGGAGCTGTTTTTT
. TRBD1 TRBJ2-2 TRBV27 13 CASTDREPGELFF TGTGCCAGCACCGACAGGGAGCCCGGGGAGCTGTTTTTT
once . TRBJ2-1 TRBV9 15 CASSAGLRGMDEQFF TGTGCCAGCAGCGCGGGCCTGAGGGGGATGGATGAGCAGTTCTTC
. . TRBJ2-7 TRBV2 15 CASSPTRNLSYEQYF TGTGCCAGCAGTCCGACGCGTAACTTGAGCTACGAGCAGTACTTC
. . TRBJ2-1 TRBV2 14 CASSLGVPYNEQFF TGTGCCAGCAGCTTAGGGGTCCCCTACAATGAGCAGTTCTTC
. . TRBJ1-5 TRBV6-1 14 CASWVGIGNQPQHF TGTGCCAGCTGGGTCGGAATAGGTAATCAGCCCCAGCATTTT
. . TRBJ1-3 TRBV9 14 CASSVGSSGNTIYF TGTGCCAGCAGCGTAGGCAGCTCTGGAAACACCATATATTTT
. . TRBJ1-3 TRBV10-2 15 CASSDGVAGGNTIYF TGCGCCAGCAGTGATGGGGTAGCGGGCGGAAACACCATATATTTT
. TRBD2 TRBJ2-1 TRBV4-1 17 CASSPMMTSGPYNEQFF TGCGCCAGCAGCCCGATGATGACTAGCGGACCCTACAATGAGCAGTTCTTC
. . TRBJ1-1 TRBV9 16 CASSVYQGQANTEAFF TGTGCCAGCAGCGTATACCAGGGGCAGGCGAACACTGAAGCTTTCTTT
. . TRBJ2-3 TRBV6-1 13 CASSVPPGRTQYF TGTGCCAGCAGTGTCCCGCCCGGGCGGACGCAGTATTTT
. . TRBJ2-1 TRBV28 15 CASRATHRTDNEQFF TGTGCCAGCAGAGCCACCCATCGGACAGACAATGAGCAGTTCTTC
few . TRBJ1-3 TRBV7-9 11 CASSPGDTIYF TGTGCCAGCAGCCCCGGGGACACCATATATTTT
. TRBD1 TRBJ2-1 TRBV15 15 CATSSGWTGGDEQFF TGTGCCACCAGCAGTGGATGGACAGGGGGCGATGAGCAGTTCTTC
. . TRBJ1-5 TRBV5-5 14 CASSLGAGNQPQHF TGTGCCAGCAGCTTGGGAGCGGGCAATCAGCCCCAGCATTTT
. . TRBJ2-7 TRBV28 14 CASSFGRRAYEQYF TGTGCCAGCAGTTTTGGACGGAGAGCCTACGAGCAGTACTTC